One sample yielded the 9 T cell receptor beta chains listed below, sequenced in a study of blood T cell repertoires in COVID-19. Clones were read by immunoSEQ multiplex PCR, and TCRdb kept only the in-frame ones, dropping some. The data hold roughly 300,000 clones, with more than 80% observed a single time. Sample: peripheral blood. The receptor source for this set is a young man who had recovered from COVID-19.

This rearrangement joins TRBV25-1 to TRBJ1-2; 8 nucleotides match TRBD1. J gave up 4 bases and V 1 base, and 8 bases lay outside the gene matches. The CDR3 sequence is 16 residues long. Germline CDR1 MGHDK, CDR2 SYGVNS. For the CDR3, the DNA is TGTGCCAGCAGTGAATCCCGGACAGGGTTTGGCTATGGCTACACCTTC. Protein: CASSESRTGFGYGYTF.

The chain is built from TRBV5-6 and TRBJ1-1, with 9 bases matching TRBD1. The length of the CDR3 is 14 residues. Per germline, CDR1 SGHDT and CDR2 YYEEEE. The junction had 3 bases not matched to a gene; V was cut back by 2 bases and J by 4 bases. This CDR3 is CASSFSGQGTEAFF. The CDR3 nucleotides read TGTGCCAGCAGCTTTTCGGGACAGGGCACTGAAGCTTTCTTT.

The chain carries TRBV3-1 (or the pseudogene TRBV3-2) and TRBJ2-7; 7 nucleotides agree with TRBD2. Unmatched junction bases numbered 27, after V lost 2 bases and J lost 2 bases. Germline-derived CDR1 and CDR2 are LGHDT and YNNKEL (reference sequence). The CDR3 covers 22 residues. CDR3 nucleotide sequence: TGTGCCAGCAGCCAAAGTAGGAGCGGGTGGGGTCGCGGGACTACCCTCCCCTACGAGCAGTACTTC. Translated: CASSQSRSGWGRGTTLPYEQYF.

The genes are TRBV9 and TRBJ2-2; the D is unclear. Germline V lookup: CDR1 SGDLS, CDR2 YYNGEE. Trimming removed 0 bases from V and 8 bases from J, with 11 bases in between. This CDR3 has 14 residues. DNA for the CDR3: TGTGCCAGCAGCGTAGAACATGGTTTTGGGGAGCTGTTTTTT. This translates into CASSVEHGFGELFF. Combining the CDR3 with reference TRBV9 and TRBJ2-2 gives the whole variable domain DSGVTQTPKHLITATGQRVTLRCSPRSGDLSVYWYQQSLDQGLQFLIQYYNGEERAKGNILERFSAQQFPDLHSELNLSSLELGDSALYFCASSVEHGFGELFFGEGSRLTVL.

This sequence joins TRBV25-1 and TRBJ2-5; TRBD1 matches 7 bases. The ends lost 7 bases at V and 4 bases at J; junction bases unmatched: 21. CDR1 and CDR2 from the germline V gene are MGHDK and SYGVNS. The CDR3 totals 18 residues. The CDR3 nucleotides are TGTGCCAGCAAAGTCCCTCCAAGGGGGCGAGTCCTACGAGAGACCCAGTACTTC. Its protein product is CASKVPPRGRVLRETQYF.

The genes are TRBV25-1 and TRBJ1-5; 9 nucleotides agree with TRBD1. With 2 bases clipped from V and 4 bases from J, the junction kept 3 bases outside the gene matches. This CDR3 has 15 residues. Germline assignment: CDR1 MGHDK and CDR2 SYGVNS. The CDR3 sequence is CASSEGDRENQPQHF. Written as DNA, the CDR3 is TGTGCCAGCAGTGAAGGGGACAGGGAAAATCAGCCCCAGCATTTT.

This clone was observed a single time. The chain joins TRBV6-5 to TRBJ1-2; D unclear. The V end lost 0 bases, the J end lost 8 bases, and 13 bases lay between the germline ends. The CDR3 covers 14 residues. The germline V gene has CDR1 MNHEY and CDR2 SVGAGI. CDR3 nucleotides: TGTGCCAGCAGTTACTCGGGCAGGTGGCGAGGCTACACCTTC. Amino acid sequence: CASSYSGRWRGYTF.

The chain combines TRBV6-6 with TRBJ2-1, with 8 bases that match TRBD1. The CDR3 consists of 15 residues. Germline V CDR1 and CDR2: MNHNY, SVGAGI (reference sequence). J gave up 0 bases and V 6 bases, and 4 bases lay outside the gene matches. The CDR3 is CASRYRGSSYNEQFF. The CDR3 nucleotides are TGTGCCAGCAGGTACAGGGGGAGCTCCTACAATGAGCAGTTCTTC.

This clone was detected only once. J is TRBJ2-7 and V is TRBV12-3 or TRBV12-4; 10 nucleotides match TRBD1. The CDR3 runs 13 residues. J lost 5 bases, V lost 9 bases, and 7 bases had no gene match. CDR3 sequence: CARRDRGVDEQYF. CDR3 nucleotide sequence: TGTGCCAGACGGGACAGGGGTGTAGACGAGCAGTACTTC.